This T cell receptor (beta chain) is from a study of T cell responses to AZD1222 COVID-19 vaccine (dated by TCRdb to the early 2020s). Regarding the research as a whole: AZD1222 recipients given second doses at about 4 weeks or at about 12 weeks were pooled, since spike-specific TCR depth and breadth were not found to differ between the two schedules. TCR sequencing was performed for 230 to 250 trial participants, of whom about 200 were given two doses of AZD1222 and some 26 were given two doses of MenACWY control vaccine. Trial participants were enrolled by age into 18-55, 56-69 and 70-plus year subgroups, with roughly 160, 29 and 62 TCR-sequenced participants respectively.

This specimen's time point label, per the study, means: baseline before first vaccination. Vaccinee samples came from UK trials COV001 and COV002, including a single-blind randomized controlled phase 2/3 trial of AZD1222 (ChAdOx1 nCoV-19) in healthy adults. For TCRbeta chain sequencing, PBMC samples from trial participants were taken at day 0 and at day 28 after the second dose. Notes on this clone: The specificity of this receptor is unknown. No per-base quality is available; no much larger clone lies one base away.

The CDR3 regions of human TCRbeta chains were analyzed by immunosequencing. The authors' analysis ran thus. TCRs in the repertoires were matched against a reference library of SARS-CoV-2-specific TCRs that had been generated with the MIRA antigen-specificity platform. Breadth was defined as the fraction of unique TCRs that were SARS-CoV-2-associated. Depth was defined as the fraction of total T cells that were SARS-CoV-2-associated. Using the MIRA data, each spike-specific TCR was assigned both to the spike region to which the TCR was reactive and to a CD4 or CD8 class. Log10-transformed breadth and depth values were compared by one-way ANOVA with Sidak's multiple comparisons tests. Not all clones reach the TCRdb copy of this immuneACCESS table, which keeps in-frame sequences only. Checked studies attribute under half of the gap to unresolved V genes and leave the rest unexplained. V and J calls and clone size come straight from that table; D and trimming were deduced from the DNA. The table for this sample lists just over 80,000 clones; about 90% of them were counted only once. The ten top clones hold over 5.5% of the sample.

As encoded in the germline V gene (reference sequence), CDR1 is LGHDT while CDR2 is YNNKEL. The CDR3 sequence holds 15 residues, the cysteine and phenylalanine included. The only DNA kept is the CDR3, 45 bases in frame from the first base. The V end loses 1 base and the J end loses 2 bases, and a stretch of 12 bases separates them. General study outcomes and caveats: In the small 56-69-year group, the increase in depth fell short of significance, most likely because of low power. Because no day 14 peak-response samples were available, repertoires were characterized only after the peak T cell response. A significant rise in spike-specific TCR breadth and depth was observed after two AZD1222 doses relative to day 0 and relative to MenACWY recipients. Epitopes outside the regions mutated in the B.1.351 and B.1.1.7 variants were reportedly recognized by nearly half of the unique spike-specific TCRs. CD4 TCRs associated with the vaccine covered the entire spike protein, and the dominant responses were in regions 160-218 and 743-854. Only a handful of AZD1222 recipients were SARS-CoV-2 seropositive at baseline, limiting conclusions about previously exposed vaccinees. Participants were mostly white British and included more females than males, and it was suggested by the authors that clonal diversity may have been underestimated.

This TCR derives from an adult in good health. The chain is assembled from TRBV3-1 (or the pseudogene TRBV3-2) and TRBJ2-7; TRBD1 might be the D gene, on 6 matching bases. The input for sequencing was peripheral blood, taken on day 0 of AZD1222 vaccination. The bases are TGTGCCAGCAGCCAAGCACAGGGAGTACCCTACGAGCAGTACTTC. Its coded protein is CASSQAQGVPYEQYF.